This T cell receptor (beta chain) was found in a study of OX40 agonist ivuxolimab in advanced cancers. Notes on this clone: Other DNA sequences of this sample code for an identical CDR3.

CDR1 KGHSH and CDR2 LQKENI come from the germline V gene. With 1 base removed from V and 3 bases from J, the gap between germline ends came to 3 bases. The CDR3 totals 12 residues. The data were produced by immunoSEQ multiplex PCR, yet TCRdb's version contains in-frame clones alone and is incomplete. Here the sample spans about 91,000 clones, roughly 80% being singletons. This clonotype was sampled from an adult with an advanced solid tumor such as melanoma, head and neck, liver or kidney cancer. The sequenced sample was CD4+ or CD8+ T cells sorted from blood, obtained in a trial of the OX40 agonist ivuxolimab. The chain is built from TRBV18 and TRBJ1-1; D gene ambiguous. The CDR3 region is CASSPRDTEAFF. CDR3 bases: TGTGCCAGCTCACCACGGGACACTGAAGCTTTCTTT.